This is a list of T cell receptor beta chains from one sample in a study of early T cells in non-severe SARS-CoV-2 infection. From the 5' RACE reads, TCRdb called clonotypes with MiXCR, one entry per CDR3 protein. This repertoire shows under 90,000 distinct CDR3 sequences, about 13% found once; its top ten account for 5.5% to 7.5%. The specimen sequenced was whole blood. The origin of the receptors is an adult who was a healthcare worker with PCR-confirmed SARS-CoV-2 infection or an uninfected control (not recorded which). CDR3s include the opening cysteine and the closing phenylalanine or tryptophan. D genes are given only for firm matches. For some rows the clone size is stated as once, few or many, or as a class when expanded; others skip it.

V	size	length	D	J	DNA	CDR3
TRBV19	many	14	-	TRBJ1-5	TGTGCCAGTAGTACGGGTGGCCAGCGCCAGCCCCAGCATTTT	CASSTGGQRQPQHF
TRBV3-1	few	13	-	TRBJ2-1	TGTGCCAGCAGCCCGTCGGGGGCGAATGAGCAGTTCTTC	CASSPSGANEQFF
TRBV5-1	-	14	TRBD1	TRBJ2-7	TGCGCCAGCAGCTTCGGACAGGGGGTGGACGAGCAGTACTTC	CASSFGQGVDEQYF
TRBV28	many	15	TRBD1	TRBJ1-1	TGTGCCAGCAGTTTTGCCGACAGGGCCGGGGGTGAAGCTTTCTTT	CASSFADRAGGEAFF
TRBV7-9	many	19	TRBD1	TRBJ2-4	TGTGCCAGCAGCTTATACAGCAGGGGGTTCCCTTCGGGCAAAAACATTCAGTACTTC	CASSLYSRGFPSGKNIQYF
TRBV29-1	-	13	-	TRBJ2-3	TGCAGCGTCGAAAGGGGGGACGCAGATACGCAGTATTTT	CSVERGDADTQYF
TRBV28	few	12	-	TRBJ2-1	TGTGCCAGCAGTTTGGTGCGGAGTGAGCAGTTCTTC	CASSLVRSEQFF
TRBV18	-	18	-	TRBJ2-3	TGTGCCAGCTCACCTACCCCTAGGATTAGCGGCAGCACAGATACGCAGTATTTT	CASSPTPRISGSTDTQYF
TRBV5-1	-	18	TRBD2	TRBJ2-7	TGCGCCAGCAGCTCTTTAGGACTAGCGGGAGGACCAGTCTACGAGCAGTACTTC	CASSSLGLAGGPVYEQYF
TRBV11-2	many	16	-	TRBJ2-7	TGTGCCAGCAGCTCCTACCCCACGGGACTCAACTACGAGCAGTACTTC	CASSSYPTGLNYEQYF
TRBV28	few	16	TRBD1	TRBJ1-6	TGTGCCAGCAAGGGACAGGGGTACTCCTATAATTCACCCCTCCACTTT	CASKGQGYSYNSPLHF
TRBV7-9	-	14	-	TRBJ1-1	TGTGCCAGCAGCTTAACCCTAGTAAACACTGAAGCTTTCTTT	CASSLTLVNTEAFF
TRBV29-1	-	14	-	TRBJ2-5	TGCAGCGTTGAAAGAGATTTCCAAGAGAGGGGCCAGTACTTC	CSVERDFQERGQYF
TRBV29-1	few	12	-	TRBJ1-1	TGCAGCGACAGACAGTCCTACACTGAAGCTTTCTTT	CSDRQSYTEAFF
TRBV7-9	few	14	TRBD2	TRBJ2-1	TGTGCCAGCAGCAGGGACTCCCGGGGGGATGAGCAGTTCTTC	CASSRDSRGDEQFF
TRBV19	-	16	-	TRBJ2-2	TGTGCCAGTAGTATAGGACCGAGTCGGAACACCGGGGAGCTGTTTTTT	CASSIGPSRNTGELFF
TRBV3-1	-	15	TRBD2	TRBJ2-7	TGTGCCAGCAGCGGGCGGGAGGGCGCCTCCTACGAGCAGTACTTC	CASSGREGASYEQYF
TRBV18	many	13	-	TRBJ2-3	TGTGCCAGCTCACCAGGGGTAACAGATACGCAGTATTTT	CASSPGVTDTQYF
TRBV7-9	few	15	-	TRBJ2-3	TGTGCCAGCAGCACCCTCCAGGACCTCACAGATACGCAGTATTTT	CASSTLQDLTDTQYF
TRBV5-1	few	13	TRBD2	TRBJ2-7	TGCGCCAGCAGCTTGGATGGGAGGGACGAGCAGTACTTC	CASSLDGRDEQYF
TRBV6-5	many	13	-	TRBJ1-1	TGTGCCAGCAGTTACGAGGGCAACACTGAAGCTTTCTTT	CASSYEGNTEAFF
TRBV7-8	many	14	-	TRBJ2-7	TGTGCCAGCAGCTTACGGCGGACGGACTACGAGCAGTACTTC	CASSLRRTDYEQYF
TRBV20-1	-	13	TRBD1	TRBJ2-1	TGCAGTGCGGAGGGACAGGGGGCAGATGAGCAGTTCTTC	CSAEGQGADEQFF
TRBV28	-	13	TRBD1	TRBJ1-5	TGTGCCAGCAGTACAGGGGCCGATCAGCCCCAGCATTTT	CASSTGADQPQHF
TRBV20-1	many	10	-	TRBJ2-7	TGCAGTGCTATCAACTACGAGCAGTACTTC	CSAINYEQYF
TRBV29-1	many	12	TRBD2	TRBJ2-1	TGCAGCACCCGACTAGCGGGAGATGAGCAGTTCTTC	CSTRLAGDEQFF
TRBV6-1	few	12	-	TRBJ1-1	TGTGCCAGCAGGCCCGGGTCGGGTGCAGCTTTCTTT	CASRPGSGAAFF
TRBV7-8	-	15	-	TRBJ2-5	TGTGCCAGCAGCAAGAGGGCTCACGGGGTAGAGACCCAGTACTTC	CASSKRAHGVETQYF
TRBV23-1	few	15	TRBD1	TRBJ1-1	TGCGCCAGCACCCCATGGGGACAGCCTAACACTGAAGCTTTCTTT	CASTPWGQPNTEAFF